This T cell receptor (beta chain) comes out of a study of shared clonotypes between healthy human individuals. V lost 1 base and J 2 bases, leaving 5 bases between the germline ends. Germline V lookup: CDR1 LNHDA, CDR2 SQIVND (reference sequence). The CDR3 sequence is 13 residues long. Study conclusions and caveats: Clonotype sharing among donors was thought likely to change with sequencing depth.

Assay execution proceeded at the deep level. Assay: immunoSEQ multiplex PCR; the TCRdb copy retains only in-frame clones and omits some. The table records roughly 700,000 clones, 74% of them present only once. This clone has just a few counts. Its specificity is not known. Other nucleotide sequences in the sample specify the same CDR3. This clonotype was obtained from a woman in her 30s in good health. The V and J genes are TRBV19 and TRBJ2-5; D is ambiguous. Source material: memory CD4+ T cells sorted from blood. Subset described: CD45RA-negative fraction. CDR3: CASSIAEQETQYF. In DNA, the CDR3 is TGTGCCAGTAGTATAGCCGAACAAGAGACCCAGTACTTC.